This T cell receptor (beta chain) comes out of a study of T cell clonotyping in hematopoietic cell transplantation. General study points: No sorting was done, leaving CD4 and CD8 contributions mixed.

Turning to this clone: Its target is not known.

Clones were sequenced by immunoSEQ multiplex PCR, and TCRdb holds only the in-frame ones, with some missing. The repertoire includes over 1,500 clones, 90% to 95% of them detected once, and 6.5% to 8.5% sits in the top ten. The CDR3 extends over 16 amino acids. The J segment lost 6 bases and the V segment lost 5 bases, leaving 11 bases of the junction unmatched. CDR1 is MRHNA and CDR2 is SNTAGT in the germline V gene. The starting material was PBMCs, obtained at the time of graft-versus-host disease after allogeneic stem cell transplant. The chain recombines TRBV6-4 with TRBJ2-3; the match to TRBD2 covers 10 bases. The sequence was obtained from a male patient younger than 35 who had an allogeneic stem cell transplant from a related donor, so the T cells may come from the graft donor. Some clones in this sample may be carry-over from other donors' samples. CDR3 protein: CASSTGGAGGADTQYF. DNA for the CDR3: TGTGCCAGCAGTACGGGAGGAGCGGGAGGGGCGGATACGCAGTATTTT.